This TCR beta chain was retrieved from a study of T-cell reconstitution after alpha-beta-depleted transplantation in children. CDR1 is SQVTM and CDR2 is ANQGSEA in the germline V gene. V was clipped by 5 bases and J by 1 base; unmatched bases: 7. This CDR3 spans 15 amino acids. This clonotype has at least ten counts. Unique molecular identifiers were used to barcode this TCRbeta library. TCRdb used MiXCR to reprocess the PCR reads, holding one entry per CDR3 protein. This sample yields more than 400,000 distinct CDR3 sequences, of which around 46% are seen a single time; approximately 25% belongs to the top ten.

The sample consisted of PBMCs, taken before TCRalphabeta/CD19-depleted stem cell transplant. The rearrangement joins TRBV29-1 to TRBJ2-7, with TRBD2 identical over 11 bases. The clonotype comes from a girl aged 2 to 10 with aplastic anemia, due to receive a stem cell transplant. CDR3 sequence: CSVSGLAGYSYEQYF. For the CDR3, the DNA is TGCAGCGTTTCCGGACTAGCGGGCTATTCCTACGAGCAGTACTTC.